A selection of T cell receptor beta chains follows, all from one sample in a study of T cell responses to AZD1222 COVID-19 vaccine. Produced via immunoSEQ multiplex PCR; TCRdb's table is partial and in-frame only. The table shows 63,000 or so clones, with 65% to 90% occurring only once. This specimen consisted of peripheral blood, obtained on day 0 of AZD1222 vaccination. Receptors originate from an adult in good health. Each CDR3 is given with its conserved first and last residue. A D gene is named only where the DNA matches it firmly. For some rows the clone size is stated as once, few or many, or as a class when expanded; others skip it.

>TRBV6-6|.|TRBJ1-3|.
TGTGCCAGCAGTTACTCGATTATTGTGAACACCATATATTTT
CASSYSIIVNTIYF
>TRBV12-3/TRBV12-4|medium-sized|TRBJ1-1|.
TGTGCCAGCAGTTTATTGGTGAACACTGAAGCTTTCTTT
CASSLLVNTEAFF
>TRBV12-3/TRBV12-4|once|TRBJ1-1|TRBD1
TGTGCCAGCATTCGCACAGGGGGCACTGAAGCTTTCTTT
CASIRTGGTEAFF
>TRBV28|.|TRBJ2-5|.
TGTGCCAGCAGTTCGGAGACCCAGTACTTC
CASSSETQYF
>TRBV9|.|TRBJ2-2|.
TGTGCCAGCAGCGTTTACGGGGCCGCGAACACCGGGGAGCTGTTTTTT
CASSVYGAANTGELFF
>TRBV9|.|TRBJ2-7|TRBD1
TGTGCCAGCAGCCCCCACCGCGGACAGGGGTGGTACGAGCAGTACTTC
CASSPHRGQGWYEQYF
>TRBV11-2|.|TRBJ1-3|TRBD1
TGTGCCAGCAGCAAGGACAGGGGACGCTCTGGAAACACCATATATTTT
CASSKDRGRSGNTIYF
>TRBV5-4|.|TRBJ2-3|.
TGTGCCAGCAACAGGCGGCAGGGAGGAATCACAGATACGCAGTATTTT
CASNRRQGGITDTQYF
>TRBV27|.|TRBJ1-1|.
TGTGCCAGCAGTTTTAGGGCGGGGAACACTGAAGCTTTCTTT
CASSFRAGNTEAFF
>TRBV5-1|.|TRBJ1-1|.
TGCGCCAGCAGACCTTTCGGGAACACTGAAGCTTTCTTT
CASRPFGNTEAFF
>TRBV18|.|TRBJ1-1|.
TGTGCCAGCTCACCAATGGACAGGAACACTGAAGCTTTCTTT
CASSPMDRNTEAFF
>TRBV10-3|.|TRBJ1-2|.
TGTGCCATCAGTGAGGGCAGTTACGGCTACACCTTC
CAISEGSYGYTF
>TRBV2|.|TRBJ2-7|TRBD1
TGTGCCAGCAGTGACCCACAGGGGAATACCTACGAGCAGTACTTC
CASSDPQGNTYEQYF
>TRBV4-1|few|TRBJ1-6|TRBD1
TGCGCCAGCAGCCCGGCCGGGGACAGGGGGCAGAGCTCCTATAATTCACCCCTCCACTTT
CASSPAGDRGQSSYNSPLHF
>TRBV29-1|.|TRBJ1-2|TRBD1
TGCAGCGCCACTCCGGGACAGGGGGTGGGTGGCTACACCTTC
CSATPGQGVGGYTF
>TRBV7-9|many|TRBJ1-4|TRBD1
TGTGCCAGCAGCTCCGCGGGGAGGGACAGGGAAAAACTGTTTTTT
CASSSAGRDREKLFF
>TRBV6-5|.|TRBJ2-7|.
TGTGCCAGCAGTCGAAGAGGGGACGCCTCCGAGCAGTACTTC
CASSRRGDASEQYF
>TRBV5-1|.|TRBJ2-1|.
TGCGCCAGCAGCTTGGGAGGCGGGGGCACCTACAATGAGCAGTTCTTC
CASSLGGGGTYNEQFF
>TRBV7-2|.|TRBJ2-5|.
TGTGCCAGCAGCTTAGGAGGGGGCGCGGGGGAGACCCAGTACTTC
CASSLGGGAGETQYF
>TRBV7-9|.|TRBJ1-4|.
TGTGCCAGCACTCTGGGGACCTCGGGGAGGGAAAAACTGTTTTTT
CASTLGTSGREKLFF
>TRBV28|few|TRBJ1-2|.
TGTGCCAGCAGGATTACGGGACGTACGTACTATGGCTACACCTTC
CASRITGRTYYGYTF
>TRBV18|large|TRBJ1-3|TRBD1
TGTGCCAGCTCACTTTCCGGGACAGGGGAATCCGGAAACACCATATATTTT
CASSLSGTGESGNTIYF
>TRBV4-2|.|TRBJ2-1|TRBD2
TGTGCCAGCAGCCTCGAGGCGGGGGAGTACAATGAGCAGTTCTTC
CASSLEAGEYNEQFF
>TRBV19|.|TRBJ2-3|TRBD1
TGTGCCAGTAGTAACAGGGGCCCAGATACGCAGTATTTT
CASSNRGPDTQYF
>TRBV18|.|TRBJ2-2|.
TGTGCCAGCTCACCATTAGAGCCGACGAACACCGGGGAGCTGTTTTTT
CASSPLEPTNTGELFF
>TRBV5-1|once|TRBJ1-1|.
TGCGCCAGCAGCGAGGTGAGTGCGGGCAACACTGAAGCTTTCTTT
CASSEVSAGNTEAFF
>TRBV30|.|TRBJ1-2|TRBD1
TGTGCCTGGAGTAGCATCTCGCAGGGGGTCGGCTACACCTTC
CAWSSISQGVGYTF
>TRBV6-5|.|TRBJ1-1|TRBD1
TGTGCCAGCAACAACAGGGGCTTAGGCGACACTGAAGCTTTCTTT
CASNNRGLGDTEAFF
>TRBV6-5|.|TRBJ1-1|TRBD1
TGTGCCAGCGACAGGGGAGTTGTGGCTTTCTTT
CASDRGVVAFF
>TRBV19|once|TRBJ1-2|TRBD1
TGTGCCAGTAGTGCCGGGACAGAGAACTATGGCTACACCTTC
CASSAGTENYGYTF
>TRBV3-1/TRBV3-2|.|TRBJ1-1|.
TGTGCCAGCAGGCCCCGACAGCTGAACACTGAAGCTTTCTTT
CASRPRQLNTEAFF
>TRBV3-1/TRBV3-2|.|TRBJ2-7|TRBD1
TGTGCCAGCAGCCCACGGACAGGGTGGTGGCACGAGCAGTACTTC
CASSPRTGWWHEQYF
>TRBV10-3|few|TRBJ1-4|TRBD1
TGTGCCATCAGTGCGGGGACAGCTGGAGAAAAACTGTTTTTT
CAISAGTAGEKLFF
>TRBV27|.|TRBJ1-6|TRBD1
TGTGCCAGCACCCTCCGGGACAGGGGGCGCTTACCTAATTCACCCCTCCACTTT
CASTLRDRGRLPNSPLHF
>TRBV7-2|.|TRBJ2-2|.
TGTGCCAGCAGCTTAGAAGGGGGGCAAGGAACCGGGGAGCTGTTTTTT
CASSLEGGQGTGELFF
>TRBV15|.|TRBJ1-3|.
TGTGCCACCAGCAGAGAGGTCAGAGGGTCTGGAAACACCATATATTTT
CATSREVRGSGNTIYF
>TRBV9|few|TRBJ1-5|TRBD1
TGTGCCAGCAGCGCGCCTGACAGGGATCAGCCCCAGCATTTT
CASSAPDRDQPQHF
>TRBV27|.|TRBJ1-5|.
TGTGCCAGCAGTTTAGGCCCAGGCGCGGGTATAATCAATCAGCCCCAGCATTTT
CASSLGPGAGIINQPQHF
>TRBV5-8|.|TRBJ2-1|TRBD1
TGTGCCAGCAGCTCTCGACAGGGGGGCAATGAGCAGTTCTTC
CASSSRQGGNEQFF
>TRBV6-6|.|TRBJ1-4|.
TGTGCCAGCAGTTATATGGGACGGATTAATGAAAAACTGTTTTTT
CASSYMGRINEKLFF
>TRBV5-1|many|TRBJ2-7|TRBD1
TGCGCCAGCAGCTTGGGACAGGGATTATACGAGCAGTACTTC
CASSLGQGLYEQYF
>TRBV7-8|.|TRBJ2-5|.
TGTGCCAGCAGCTTCAGGAGTTTGACTCAAGAGACCCAGTACTTC
CASSFRSLTQETQYF
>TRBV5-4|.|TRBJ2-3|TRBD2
TGTGCCAGCAGCAGCCGACTAGCGGGGGGAACGGATACGCAGTATTTT
CASSSRLAGGTDTQYF
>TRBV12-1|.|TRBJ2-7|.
TGTGCCAGCAGCTTTCGGGACTACGAGCAGTACTTC
CASSFRDYEQYF
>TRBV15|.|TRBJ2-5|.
TGTGCCACCAGCAGAGTAACAGGGTTAGGTTCGGAGACCCAGTACTTC
CATSRVTGLGSETQYF
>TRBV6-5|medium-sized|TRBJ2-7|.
TGTGCCAGCAGCCAGGACGTTTGGTCCTACGAGCAGTACTTC
CASSQDVWSYEQYF
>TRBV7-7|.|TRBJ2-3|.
TGTGCTAGCAGCATAGGACAGACTAGCACAGATACGCAGTATTTT
CASSIGQTSTDTQYF
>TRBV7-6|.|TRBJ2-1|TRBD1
TGTGCCAGCAGCCCCAGGACAGGGGCCTACAATGAGCAGTTCTTC
CASSPRTGAYNEQFF
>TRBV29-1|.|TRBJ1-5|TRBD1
TGCAGCGTTAGGACAGGGGCCGATCAGCCCCAGCATTTT
CSVRTGADQPQHF
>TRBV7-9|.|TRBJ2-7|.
TGTGCCAGCAGTTTAGCCCGGGGCAGCCGAACCTCCGAGCAGTACTTC
CASSLARGSRTSEQYF
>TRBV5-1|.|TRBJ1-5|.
TGCGCCAGCAGCTTGGAAGGTAGCAATCAGCCCCAGCATTTT
CASSLEGSNQPQHF
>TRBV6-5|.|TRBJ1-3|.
TGTGCCAGCAGTTACTCGGGACACAGCTCTGGAAACACCATATATTTT
CASSYSGHSSGNTIYF
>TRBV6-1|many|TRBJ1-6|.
TGTGCCAGCAGTGAGCGGGGATCATGGTCACCCCTCCACTTT
CASSERGSWSPLHF
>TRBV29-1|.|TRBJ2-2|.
TGCAGCGTTGAAGAGGGGGCCGGGGAGCTGTTTTTT
CSVEEGAGELFF
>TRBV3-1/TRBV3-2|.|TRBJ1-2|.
TGTGCCAGCAGCCAAGGGGCAGCCCAGCACTATGGCTACACCTTC
CASSQGAAQHYGYTF
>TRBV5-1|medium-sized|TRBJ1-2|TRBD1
TGCGCCAGCAGTTTGGCCGGGACAGGGGGCGGCTACACCTTC
CASSLAGTGGGYTF
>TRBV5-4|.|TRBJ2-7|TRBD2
TGTGCCAGCAGCCGCCCGTCTAGCGGGGGGGATTACGAGCAGTACTTC
CASSRPSSGGDYEQYF
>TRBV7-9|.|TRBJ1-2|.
TGTGCCAGCAGCTTACCGGGTAACTATGGCTACACCTTC
CASSLPGNYGYTF
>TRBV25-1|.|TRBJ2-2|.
TGTGCCAGCAGGCTGAACACCGGGGAGCTGTTTTTT
CASRLNTGELFF
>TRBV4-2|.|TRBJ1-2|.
TGTGCCAGCAGCCAAGGATTGACACAGGACTATGGCTACACCTTC
CASSQGLTQDYGYTF